This TCR beta chain was profiled in a study of blood T cells in healthy people across ages. Caucasian, healthy and from Russia, the donors were aged between roughly 6 and 95. Overall study results and limits: Bulk PBMC profiling left naive and antigen-experienced comparisons inconclusive.

Note on this clonotype: What it recognizes is unknown.

Through a sample-barcoded 5' primer and a J-beta primer mix, a second PCR was run for roughly 6 to 12 cycles. With 12 random nucleotides, a template-switch adaptor tagged each individual cDNA molecule. CDR3-containing paired-end reads numbering at least 2.5 million came from each sample. TCRdb recomputed calls from the 5' RACE reads with MiXCR, one row per CDR3 protein. The table has 650,000 to 800,000 distinct CDR3 sequences, around 43% seen once. Sample: blood. The clonotype was recovered from a man in his sixties in good health.

CDR3 nucleotides: TGTGCCAGTAGTGATGCGGGGAGAATATACAATGAGCAGTTCTTC. Its protein product is CASSDAGRIYNEQFF. The chain links TRBV19 to TRBJ2-1; the D gene is possibly TRBD2 (6 bases). Trimming left V 5 bases short and J 4 bases short, with 15 bases between. Germline lookup yields CDR1 LNHDA and CDR2 SQIVND (reference sequence). The length of the CDR3 is 15 residues.